Listed below are T cell receptor beta chains from one sample, sequenced in a study of shared clonotypes between healthy human individuals. Repertoires were generated with immunoSEQ multiplex PCR, while TCRdb's copy carries only in-frame clones and drops some. Found here are a few million clones, about 92% of them singletons; the top ten hold 0.13% to 0.15%. The specimen sequenced was naive CD4+ T cells sorted from blood. These receptors were collected from a man in his late teens or twenties in good health. The CDR3 runs from the conserved cysteine through the conserved F or W.

V	J	CDR3
TRBV18	TRBJ2-7	CASSPLRGGSYEQYF
TRBV19	TRBJ2-7	CASSRAGDFYEQYF
TRBV5-4	TRBJ2-2	CASSWATGLNTGELFF
TRBV2	TRBJ1-3	CASSHPQQSGNTIYF
TRBV6-5	TRBJ2-7	CASSSGGAIYEQYF
TRBV13	TRBJ2-7	CASRTAGTSYEQYF
TRBV5-6	TRBJ2-7	CASSWVQLAGKSYEQYF
TRBV10-1	TRBJ2-3	CASSESVGLAGSTDTQYF
TRBV2	TRBJ2-1	CASSGQGWEQFF
TRBV28	TRBJ2-7	CASSNDRASYEQYF
TRBV2	TRBJ1-5	CASRPGLNQPQHF
TRBV10-3	TRBJ1-1	CAISGGGGSLAFF
TRBV18	TRBJ1-5	CASSHGTDRQPQHF
TRBV7-9	TRBJ1-1	CASSRLNTEAFF
TRBV11-2	TRBJ1-1	CASSLAGMNTEAFF
TRBV10-1	TRBJ1-3	CASSEDSQKGNTIYF
TRBV2	TRBJ2-7	CASRAGQGYEQYF
TRBV9	TRBJ2-2	CASSQREGLLPNTGELFF
TRBV30	TRBJ1-3	CAWSVQSGLSSGNTIYF
TRBV11-2	TRBJ2-7	CASSLQGGLYF
TRBV10-3	TRBJ1-1	CAISELMNTEAFF
TRBV5-1	TRBJ1-1	CASRMGPVTEAFF
TRBV10-3	TRBJ2-2	CAIKASGKDGELFF
TRBV7-9	NA	CASSPLLDAGGSYEQYF
TRBV11-2	TRBJ1-5	CASSLRDRGDQPQHF
TRBV28	TRBJ1-4	CASSSGVRANEKLFF
TRBV18	TRBJ2-7	CASSPPMGQGHEQYF
TRBV27	TRBJ1-2	CASSFRQAEHYGYTF
TRBV2	TRBJ2-7	CASSSTSEPYEQYF
TRBV6-5	TRBJ2-7	CASRRAAGGTYEQYF
TRBV5-1	TRBJ2-2	CASSPGLSNTGELFF
TRBV7-8	TRBJ2-1	CASSFLAYNEQFF
TRBV30	TRBJ2-5	CAWSATRTSGWKRQETQYF
TRBV30	TRBJ1-5	CAWGLDSTNQPQHF
TRBV19	TRBJ2-3	CASSRQGLRGADTQYF
TRBV6-5	TRBJ1-6	CASSEKGNSPLHF
TRBV5-1	TRBJ2-3	CASRAGLTDTQYF
TRBV30	TRBJ2-1	CAWRGTTRDNNEQFF
TRBV27	TRBJ2-7	CASSKGKQGSKYEQYF
TRBV19	TRBJ1-4	CASRSPPGTMAEKLFF
TRBV6-1	TRBJ1-5	CASSENRGTQPQHF
TRBV10-1	TRBJ1-6	CASSEPNSPLHF
TRBV19	TRBJ1-5	CASRRQISGVGQPQHF
TRBV11-3	TRBJ2-3	CASSLDPGTDTQYF
TRBV2	TRBJ1-3	CASFRVPLGNTIYF
TRBV5-1	TRBJ2-3	CASSFRGQRTDTQYF